This T cell receptor beta chain was captured in a study of T cells in Graves' hyperthyroidism and ophthalmopathy. Trimming removed 2 bases at V and 0 bases at J, with 8 bases between. CDR1 is SQVTM and CDR2 is ANQGSEA in the germline V gene. The CDR3 runs 13 residues. RNA transcripts served as the template for amplifying TCR beta CDR3 regions. Initially, a first-round RT-PCR of the TCR CDR3 employed the HTBI primer set. One entry per CDR3 protein results from TCRdb running MiXCR on the multiplex PCR reads. This table has roughly 500,000 distinct CDR3 sequences, around 45% appearing once. The clonotype comes from an adult woman with Graves' disease, either hyperthyroidism or ophthalmopathy (not recorded which). V usage is TRBV29-1 and J usage is TRBJ2-7, with TRBD2 as a possible D gene (5 bases). Sequenced input: peripheral blood or thyroid tissue (not recorded which). The CDR3 nucleotides are TGCAGCGTTGAATTGAGGGTCTCCTACGAGCAGTACTTC. Translating it yields CSVELRVSYEQYF.